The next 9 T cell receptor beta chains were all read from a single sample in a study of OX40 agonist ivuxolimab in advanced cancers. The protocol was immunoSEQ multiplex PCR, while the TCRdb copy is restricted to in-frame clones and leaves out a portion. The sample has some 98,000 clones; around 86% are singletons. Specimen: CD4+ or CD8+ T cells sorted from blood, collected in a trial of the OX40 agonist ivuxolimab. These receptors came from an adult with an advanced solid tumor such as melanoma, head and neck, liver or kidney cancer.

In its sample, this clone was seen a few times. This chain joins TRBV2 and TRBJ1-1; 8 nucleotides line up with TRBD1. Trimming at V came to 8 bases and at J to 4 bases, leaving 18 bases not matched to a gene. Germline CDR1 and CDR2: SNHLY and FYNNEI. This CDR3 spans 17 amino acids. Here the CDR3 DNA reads TGTGCCAGCGCCAGCCTCCGGCAGGGGGCGGCGAGCACTGAAGCTTTCTTT. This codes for CASASLRQGAASTEAFF. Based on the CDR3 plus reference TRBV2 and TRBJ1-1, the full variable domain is EPEVTQTPSHQVTQMGQEVILRCVPISNHLYFYWYRQILGQKVEFLVSFYNNEISEKSEIFDDQFSVERPDGSNFTLKIRSTKLEDSAMYFCASASLRQGAASTEAFFGQGTRLTVV.

DNA for the CDR3: TGTGCCATCAGTGAGTCAAGCGGGGGGTCGGACACAGATACGCAGTATTTT. Amino acids: CAISESSGGSDTDTQYF. The chain links TRBV10-3 to TRBJ2-3; 9 bases agree with TRBD2. CDR3 length: 17 residues. The germline gives CDR1 ENHRY, CDR2 SYGVKD. V lost 0 bases and J lost 2; bases outside the gene matches: 6.

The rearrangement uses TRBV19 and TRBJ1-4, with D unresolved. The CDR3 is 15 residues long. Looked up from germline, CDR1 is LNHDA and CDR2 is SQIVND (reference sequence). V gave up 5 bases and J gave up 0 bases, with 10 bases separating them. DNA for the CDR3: TGTGCCAGTAGTGATACACCATCAACTAATGAAAAACTGTTTTTT. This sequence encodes CASSDTPSTNEKLFF.

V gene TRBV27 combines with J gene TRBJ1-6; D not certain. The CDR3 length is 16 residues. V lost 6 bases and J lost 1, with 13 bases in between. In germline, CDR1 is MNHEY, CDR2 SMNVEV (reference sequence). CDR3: CASRRESWSYNSPLHF. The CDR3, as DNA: TGTGCCAGCAGAAGGGAAAGCTGGTCCTATAATTCACCCCTCCACTTT.

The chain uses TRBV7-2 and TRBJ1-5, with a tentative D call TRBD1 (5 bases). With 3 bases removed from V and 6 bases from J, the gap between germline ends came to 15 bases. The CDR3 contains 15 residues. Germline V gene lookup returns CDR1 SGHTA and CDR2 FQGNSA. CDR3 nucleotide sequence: TGTGCCAGCAGCTTGCAGGGCTTGGGCGGTCAGCCCCAGCATTTT. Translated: CASSLQGLGGQPQHF. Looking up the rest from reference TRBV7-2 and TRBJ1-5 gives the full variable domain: GAGVSQSPSNKVTEKGKDVELRCDPISGHTALYWYRQSLGQGLEFLIYFQGNSAPDKSGLPSDRFSAERTGGSVSTLTIQRTQQEDSAVYLCASSLQGLGGQPQHFGDGTRLSIL.

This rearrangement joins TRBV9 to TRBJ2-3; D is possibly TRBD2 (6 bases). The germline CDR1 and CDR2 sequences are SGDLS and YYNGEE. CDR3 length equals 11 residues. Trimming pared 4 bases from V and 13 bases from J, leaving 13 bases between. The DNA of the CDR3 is TGTGCCAGCAGCCCCTGGAGGGCCAAGTATTTT. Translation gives CASSPWRAKYF.

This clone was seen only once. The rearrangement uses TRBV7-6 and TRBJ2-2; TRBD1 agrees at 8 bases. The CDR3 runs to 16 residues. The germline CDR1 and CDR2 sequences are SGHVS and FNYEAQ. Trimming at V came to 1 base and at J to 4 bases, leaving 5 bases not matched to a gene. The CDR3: CASSLGPGGGTGELFF. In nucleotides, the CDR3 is TGTGCCAGCAGCTTAGGTCCAGGGGGCGGCACCGGGGAGCTGTTTTTT.

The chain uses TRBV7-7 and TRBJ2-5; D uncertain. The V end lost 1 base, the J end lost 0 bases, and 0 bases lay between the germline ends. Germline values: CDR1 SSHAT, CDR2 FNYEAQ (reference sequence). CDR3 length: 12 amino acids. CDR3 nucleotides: TGTGCCAGCAGCTTAGACCAAGAGACCCAGTACTTC. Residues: CASSLDQETQYF. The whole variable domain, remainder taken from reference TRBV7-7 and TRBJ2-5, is GAGVSQSPRYKVTKRGQDVTLRCDPISSHATLYWYQQALGQGPEFLTYFNYEAQPDKSGLPSDRFSAERPEGSISTLTIQRTEQRDSAMYRCASSLDQETQYFGPGTRLLVL.

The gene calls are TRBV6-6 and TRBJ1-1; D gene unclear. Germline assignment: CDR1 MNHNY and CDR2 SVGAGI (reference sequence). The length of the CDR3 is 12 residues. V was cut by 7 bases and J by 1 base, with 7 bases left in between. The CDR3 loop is CASKKSNTEAFF. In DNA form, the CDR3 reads TGTGCCAGCAAGAAGTCGAACACTGAAGCTTTCTTT.